This entry features one TCR beta chain sequence. The sample comes from a study of blood T cell repertoires in COVID-19. Background on the study: Acute and convalescent COVID-19 specimens originated in the United States, Italy and Spain. The cDNA or gDNA used as material had been derived from T cells, B-cell-depleted T cells, or PBMCs.

The repertoire was sequenced with immunoSEQ multiplex PCR; TCRdb's copy has only in-frame clones and lacks some. Of 120,000 to 150,000 clones in the sample, roughly four fifths were seen once. CDR3 length: 11 residues. Trimming removed 6 bases from V and 6 bases from J, with 9 bases in between. The sample taken for sequencing was peripheral blood. This TCR was sampled from a human donor in a cohort sampled during active COVID-19. This rearrangement joins TRBV12-3 or TRBV12-4 to TRBJ2-7; unclear D gene. In nucleotides, the CDR3 is TGTGCCAGCAGCCTGACTGGCGAGCAGTACTTC. It encodes CASSLTGEQYF.